These 5 T cell receptor beta chains were all obtained from the same sample, sequenced in a study of cytomegalovirus exposure and HLA in healthy donors. Clones were sequenced by immunoSEQ multiplex PCR, and TCRdb holds only the in-frame ones, with some missing. The table lists over 250,000 clones, around 85% of them singletons. The specimen sequenced was PBMCs. These receptor sequences come from a woman between 18 and 30 years old in good health and CMV-seronegative.

The gene calls are TRBV6-8 and TRBJ2-7; no firm D call. CDR3 length: 11 amino acids. Deletions cut 6 bases from V and 3 bases from J, with 6 bases between. Germline-derived CDR1 and CDR2 are MNHGY and SAAAGT. The CDR3 spells CASSLVYEQYF. The DNA of the CDR3 is TGTGCCAGCAGCCTCGTCTACGAGCAGTACTTC.

V and J are TRBV5-1 and TRBJ2-7; 9 bases map to TRBD2. This CDR3 contains 16 residues. The germline V gene encodes CDR1 SGHRS and CDR2 YFSETQ. V lost 2 bases to trimming and J lost 2 bases; unmatched junction nucleotides: 8. The CDR3 DNA sequence: TGCGCCAGCAGCTTCGAATGGCTAGCGGGGCCCTACGAGCAGTACTTC. Its translation: CASSFEWLAGPYEQYF.

The chain is built from TRBV30 and TRBJ1-2; D may be TRBD1 (5 bases). Germline V gene lookup returns CDR1 GTSNPN and CDR2 SVGIG (reference sequence). V was cut by 4 bases and J by 8 bases, with 14 bases left in between. The CDR3 is made up of 12 amino acids. The CDR3 sequence: CAWTIAGGGYTF. DNA for the CDR3: TGTGCCTGGACTATTGCCGGGGGGGGCTACACCTTC.

This clone came up once. This chain uses TRBV7-6 with TRBJ2-1; TRBD2 aligns across 8 bases. Germline CDR1 is SGHVS and CDR2 is FNYEAQ. The CDR3 covers 19 residues. The V segment lost 5 bases and the J segment 3 bases; nucleotides outside the gene matches: 18. The CDR3 coding sequence is TGTGCCAGCAGCCCTGTTGTGGGGACTAGTCTCGACATCTACAATGAGCAGTTCTTC. The encoded protein is CASSPVVGTSLDIYNEQFF.

V gene TRBV5-1 combines with J gene TRBJ1-2, with TRBD1 matching 7 bases. From germline, CDR1 is SGHRS and CDR2 YFSETQ. J lost 5 bases, V lost 4 bases, and 8 bases had no gene match. The CDR3 spans 14 residues. CDR3 region: CASSLDRVGYGYTF. The CDR3 DNA reads TGCGCCAGCAGCCTAGACAGGGTGGGGTATGGCTACACCTTC.